This T cell receptor (beta chain) is from a study of blood T cell repertoires in COVID-19. Study in general: The origin of the acute and convalescent COVID-19 samples was the United States, Italy and Spain.

This CDR3 has 15 amino acids. J lost 0 bases, V lost 5 bases, and 4 bases had no gene match. Germline-derived CDR1 and CDR2 are MDHEN and SYDVKM. The authors' processing: Reference gene primer amplification yielded estimated nucleated cell counts. Clones were read by immunoSEQ multiplex PCR, and TCRdb kept only the in-frame ones, dropping some. V and J calls and clone size come straight from that table; D and trimming were deduced from the DNA. Of roughly 40,000 clones in the sample, around 90% were seen once. The clonotype comes from a human donor in a cohort sampled during active COVID-19. The sample consisted of peripheral blood. V is TRBV28 and J is TRBJ1-1, with 9 bases lining up with TRBD1. The CDR3 protein is CASSEQGAVNTEAFF. The CDR3 DNA is TGTGCCAGCAGTGAACAGGGGGCGGTGAACACTGAAGCTTTCTTT.